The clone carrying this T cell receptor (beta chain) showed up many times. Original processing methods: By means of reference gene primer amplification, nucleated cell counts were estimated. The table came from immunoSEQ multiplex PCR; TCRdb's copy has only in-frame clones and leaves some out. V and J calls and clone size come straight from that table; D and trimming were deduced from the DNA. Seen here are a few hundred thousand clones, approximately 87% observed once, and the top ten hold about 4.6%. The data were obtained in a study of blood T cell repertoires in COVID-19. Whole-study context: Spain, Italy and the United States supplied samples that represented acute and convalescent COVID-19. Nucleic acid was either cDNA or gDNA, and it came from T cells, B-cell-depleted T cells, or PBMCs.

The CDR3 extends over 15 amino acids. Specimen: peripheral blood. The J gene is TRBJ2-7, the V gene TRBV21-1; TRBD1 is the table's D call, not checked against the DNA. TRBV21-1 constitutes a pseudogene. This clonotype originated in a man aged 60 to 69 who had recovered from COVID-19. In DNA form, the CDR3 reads TGTGCCAGCAGCTGCCCGACAGTCGGATCCTACGAGCAGTACTTC. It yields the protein CASSCPTVGSYEQYF.